This T cell receptor beta chain was found in a study of T cell responses to AZD1222 COVID-19 vaccine. Germline V lookup: CDR1 SGHTA, CDR2 FQGNSA. The V segment lost 4 bases and the J segment 5 bases; nucleotides outside the gene matches: 10. The CDR3 sequence is 17 residues long. Using immunoSEQ multiplex PCR, the repertoire was profiled, and TCRdb retains in-frame clones only, with some absent. The sample shows 130,000 or so clones, around nine tenths of them seen only once. Sequencing was performed on peripheral blood, taken on day 0 of AZD1222 vaccination. The TCR originated in an adult in good health. The chain is built from TRBV7-2 and TRBJ2-1; 11 bases align to TRBD2. The chain's CDR3 is CASSSPFTSGRHNEQFF. The CDR3 DNA reads as TGTGCCAGCAGCTCACCCTTCACTAGCGGGAGACACAATGAGCAGTTCTTC.